Presented here are 20 T cell receptor beta chains from one specimen sequenced in a study of cytomegalovirus exposure and HLA in healthy donors (dated by TCRdb to about 2017). The receptor library was made with the immunoSEQ multiplex PCR assay. A mixture of 60 forward primers for TCR Vbeta segments and 13 reverse primers for TCR Jbeta segments was used in the multiplex PCR. In its TCRdb copy, this immuneACCESS table keeps in-frame sequences only and misses some clones. Where compared with another copy, unresolved V genes explain less than half of these, and the others have no known cause. The sample data list about 110,000 clones, and about 78% of these were observed just once. The ten largest clones capture 8% to 8.5% of the sample. Sample: PBMCs. The receptors here all came from a woman aged 40 to 50 in good health and CMV-seropositive.

This clone has more than one count but fewer than ten. CDR3 residues: CASSWLAGGLENIQYF. DNA for the CDR3: TGTGCCAGCAGCTGGTTAGCGGGGGGCCTCGAAAACATTCAGTACTTC. The V and J genes are TRBV7-2 and TRBJ2-4; 10 bases align to TRBD2. Germline CDR1 is SGHTA and CDR2 is FQGNSA. This CDR3 is built from 16 residues. J was trimmed by 5 bases and V by 4 bases; bases with no gene match: 8.

The chain carries TRBV7-2 and TRBJ2-4; 12 nucleotides agree with TRBD1. Germline V gene lookup returns CDR1 SGHTA and CDR2 FQGNSA. The J segment lost 2 bases and the V segment lost 1 base, leaving 3 bases of the junction unmatched. The CDR3 covers 17 residues. CDR3 loop: CASSLGGQGASKNIQYF. The CDR3 nucleotides read TGTGCCAGCAGCTTAGGGGGACAGGGGGCGTCCAAAAACATTCAGTACTTC.

V and J are TRBV27 and TRBJ1-1; TRBD1 matches 8 bases. The CDR3 sequence is 15 residues long. Germline CDR1 MNHEY, CDR2 SMNVEV (reference sequence). After removal of 5 bases from V and 5 bases from J, the junction contained 10 bases not matched to a gene. DNA of the CDR3: TGTGCCAGCAGTCCAGGACAGGGAGTGGGAACTGAAGCTTTCTTT. It encodes CASSPGQGVGTEAFF.

V and J are TRBV5-1 and TRBJ1-2, with 10 bases matching TRBD1. The CDR3 covers 16 residues. CDR1 is SGHRS, CDR2 YFSETQ, per germline. Unmatched junction bases numbered 6, after V lost 4 bases and J lost 0 bases. In DNA, the CDR3 is TGCGCCAGCAGCCCGGGGGACAGGGGCCCTAACTATGGCTACACCTTC. Translating gives CASSPGDRGPNYGYTF.

This clone was found a few times. The J gene is TRBJ2-1, the V gene TRBV7-3; TRBD2 is a possible D gene (6 bases). V lost 5 bases and J 10 bases, leaving 15 bases between the germline ends. The CDR3 length is 13 residues. Germline CDR1 SGHTA, CDR2 FQGTGA. In nucleotides, the CDR3 is TGTGCCAGCAGCCCTCGGGGGAGAGGCGAGCAGTTCTTC. Amino acid sequence: CASSPRGRGEQFF. Supplemented by reference TRBV7-3 and TRBJ2-1, the full variable domain reads GAGVSQTPSNKVTEKGKYVELRCDPISGHTALYWYRQSLGQGPEFLIYFQGTGAADDSGLPNDRFFAVRPEGSVSTLKIQRTERGDSAVYLCASSPRGRGEQFFGPGTRLTVL.

The chain has TRBV6-1 and TRBJ1-2, with D maybe TRBD1 (6 bases). Trimming removed 3 bases from V and 4 bases from J, with 9 bases in between. Looked up from germline, CDR1 is MNHNS and CDR2 is SASEGT. This CDR3 is built from 13 residues. For the CDR3, the DNA is TGTGCCAGCAGTGATGGGGGCTCCTATGGCTACACCTTC. It translates to CASSDGGSYGYTF.

In DNA form, the CDR3 reads TGCGCCAGCAGCTTGATAGCCCCGAACACCGGGGAGCTGTTTTTT. Residues: CASSLIAPNTGELFF. This sequence joins TRBV5-1 and TRBJ2-2; D call uncertain. V was pared by 1 base and J by 0 bases, with 7 bases between. The CDR3 extends over 15 amino acids. Germline loops: CDR1 SGHRS, CDR2 YFSETQ.

The genes are TRBV16 and TRBJ1-5; D might be TRBD1 (5 bases). The CDR3 is 15 residues long. The germline V gene has CDR1 KGHSY and CDR2 FQNENV. V shed 0 bases and J shed 3 bases, with 9 bases lying between them. CDR3: CASSQSPGNNQPQHF. CDR3 coding DNA: TGTGCCAGCAGCCAATCACCAGGGAACAATCAGCCCCAGCATTTT.

This chain joins TRBV12-5 and TRBJ2-2, with a weak D call TRBD2 (6 bases). V gave up 0 bases and J gave up 3 bases, with 11 bases separating them. Germline V gene sequence: CDR1 LGHNT, CDR2 FRNRAP. This CDR3 contains 16 residues. The CDR3 DNA is TGTGCTAGTGGTTTGGTACGAGGGACTCACACCGGGGAGCTGTTTTTT. Translated, it gives CASGLVRGTHTGELFF.

With regard to this clone: At one boundary the junction diverges from the germline segment, which might be a read error. The rearrangement joins TRBV19 to TRBJ2-2; TRBD2 agrees at 12 bases. The CDR3 loop spans 19 amino acids. The germline V gene encodes CDR1 LNHDA and CDR2 SQIVND (reference sequence). The CDR3 is CASSLLGLAGGPNTGELFF. In DNA form, the CDR3 reads TGTGCCAGTAGTCTCCTGGGCCTAGCGGGGGGGCCGAATACCGGGGAGCTGTTTTTT.

The rearrangement joins TRBV6-1 to TRBJ2-5; TRBD1 is a possible D gene (6 bases). CDR3 length: 16 amino acids. V lost 1 base and J 5 bases, leaving 17 bases between the germline ends. CDR1 MNHNS and CDR2 SASEGT come from the germline V gene. In DNA, the CDR3 is TGTGCCAGCAGTGAAGAGGGGGACCTCACGAGGGAGACCCAGTACTTC. It is translated as CASSEEGDLTRETQYF.

The chain uses TRBV7-9 and TRBJ1-2; perhaps TRBD1 as D (5 bases). In germline, CDR1 is SEHNR, CDR2 FQNEAQ (reference sequence). V gave up 1 base and J gave up 8 bases, with 11 bases separating them. The CDR3 spans 13 residues. CDR3 nucleotide sequence: TGTGCCAGCAGCTTAGAGGGGTTTGGCGGCTACACCTTC. This encodes CASSLEGFGGYTF. The full variable domain, rest sourced from reference TRBV7-9 and TRBJ1-2, is DTGVSQNPRHKITKRGQNVTFRCDPISEHNRLYWYRQTLGQGPEFLTYFQNEAQLEKSRLLSDRFSAERPKGSFSTLEIQRTEQGDSAMYLCASSLEGFGGYTFGSGTRLTVV.

There are a few counts of this clone. This sequence joins TRBV7-3 and TRBJ2-7; D is possibly TRBD2 (6 bases). V lost 7 bases and J 0 bases, leaving 19 bases between the germline ends. Germline lookup yields CDR1 SGHTA and CDR2 FQGTGA. The CDR3 contains 16 residues. CDR3 sequence reads: CASIPEGLSLSYEQYF. The CDR3, as DNA: TGTGCCAGCATCCCGGAGGGATTATCCCTCTCCTACGAGCAGTACTTC.

The rearrangement links TRBV29-1 to TRBJ1-1; a possible D gene is TRBD1 (6 bases). Trimming shortened V by 5 bases and J by 0 bases, and 10 bases separated the two germline ends. Germline V lookup: CDR1 SQVTM, CDR2 ANQGSEA. This CDR3 is 13 amino acids long. The CDR3 DNA sequence: TGCAGCGTTCACAGGGACCTGAACACTGAAGCTTTCTTT. This codes for CSVHRDLNTEAFF.

This clone was counted between two and nine times. The chain combines TRBV14 with TRBJ1-1; D gene uncertain. This CDR3 comprises 13 residues. Germline CDR1 reads SGHDN; CDR2 reads FVKESK. Trimming removed 5 bases from V and 0 bases from J, with 7 bases in between. Here the CDR3 reads CASSDQVNTEAFF. The CDR3 DNA reads TGTGCCAGCAGCGATCAGGTGAACACTGAAGCTTTCTTT.

The chain combines TRBV5-4 with TRBJ2-3, with TRBD2 matching over 8 bases. The germline V gene has CDR1 SGHNT and CDR2 YYREEE (reference sequence). V trimming: 4 bases; J trimming: 0 bases; junction bases outside the gene matches: 4. The CDR3 is 15 amino acids. The CDR3 bases are TGTGCCAGCAGCCCGGGGGGGGCTAGCACAGATACGCAGTATTTT. It codes for CASSPGGASTDTQYF.

This clone was recorded only once. J is TRBJ1-5 and V is TRBV12-5, with a weak D call TRBD1 (5 bases). V was clipped by 0 bases and J by 0 bases, with 12 bases between them. This CDR3 has 17 residues. The germline V gene encodes CDR1 LGHNT and CDR2 FRNRAP. The CDR3 DNA reads as TGTGCTAGTGGTTTGGTAATTGGCAGGGATAGCAATCAGCCCCAGCATTTT. It translates to CASGLVIGRDSNQPQHF.

The CDR3 DNA follows: TGTGCCAGCAGGCTCCGGACAGTATATTCACCCCTCCACTTT. Residues: CASRLRTVYSPLHF. The chain employs TRBV7-8 and TRBJ1-6, with a tentative D call TRBD1 (6 bases). The CDR3 has 14 amino acids. Trimming removed 6 bases from V and 8 bases from J, with 14 bases in between. Germline CDR1 reads SGHVS; CDR2 reads FQNEAQ.

The genes are TRBV4-2 and TRBJ1-2; D gene uncertain. Per the germline V gene, CDR1 is LGHNA and CDR2 is YNFKEQ. The CDR3 contains 18 residues. Trimming left V 1 base short and J 8 bases short, with 26 bases between. The CDR3 here is CASSQVAGPAQYVGGYTF. The CDR3 DNA reads as TGTGCCAGCAGCCAAGTGGCCGGTCCGGCACAATATGTGGGCGGCTACACCTTC.

This chain links TRBV29-1 with TRBJ2-1, with 10 bases matching TRBD2. CDR3 length equals 14 residues. After removal of 4 bases from V and 9 bases from J, the junction contained 9 bases not matched to a gene. Germline V gives CDR1 SQVTM, CDR2 ANQGSEA. The CDR3 loop is CSVAPAGGRSEQFF. DNA of the CDR3: TGCAGCGTTGCGCCAGCGGGGGGGCGTAGTGAGCAGTTCTTC.